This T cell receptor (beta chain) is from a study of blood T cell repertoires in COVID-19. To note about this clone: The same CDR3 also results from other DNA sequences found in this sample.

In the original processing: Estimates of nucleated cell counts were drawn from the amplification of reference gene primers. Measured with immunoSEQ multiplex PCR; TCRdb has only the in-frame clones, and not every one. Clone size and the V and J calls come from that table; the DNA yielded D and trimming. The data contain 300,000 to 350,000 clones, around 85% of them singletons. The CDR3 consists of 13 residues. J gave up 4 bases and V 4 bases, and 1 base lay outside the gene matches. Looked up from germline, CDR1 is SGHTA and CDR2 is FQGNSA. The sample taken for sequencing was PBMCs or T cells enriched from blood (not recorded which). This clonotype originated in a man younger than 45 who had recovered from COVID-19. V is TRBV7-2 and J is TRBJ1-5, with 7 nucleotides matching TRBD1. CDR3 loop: CASSYRGNQPQHF. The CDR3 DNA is TGTGCCAGCAGCTACAGGGGAAATCAGCCCCAGCATTTT.